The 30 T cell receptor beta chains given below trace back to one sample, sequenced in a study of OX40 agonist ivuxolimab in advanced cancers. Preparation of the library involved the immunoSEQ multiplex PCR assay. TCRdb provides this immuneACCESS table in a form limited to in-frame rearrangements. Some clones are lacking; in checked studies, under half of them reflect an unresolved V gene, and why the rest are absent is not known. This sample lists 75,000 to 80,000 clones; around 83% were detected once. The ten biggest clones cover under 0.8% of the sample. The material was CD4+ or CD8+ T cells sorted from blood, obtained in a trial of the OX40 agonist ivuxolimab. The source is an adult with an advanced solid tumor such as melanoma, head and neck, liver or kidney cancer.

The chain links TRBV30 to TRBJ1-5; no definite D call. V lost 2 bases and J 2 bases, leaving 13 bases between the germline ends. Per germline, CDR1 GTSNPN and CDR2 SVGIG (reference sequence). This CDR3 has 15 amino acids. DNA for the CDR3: TGTGCCTGGAGTTTAGAAGGGTTGGGCAATCAGCCCCAGCATTTT. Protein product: CAWSLEGLGNQPQHF.

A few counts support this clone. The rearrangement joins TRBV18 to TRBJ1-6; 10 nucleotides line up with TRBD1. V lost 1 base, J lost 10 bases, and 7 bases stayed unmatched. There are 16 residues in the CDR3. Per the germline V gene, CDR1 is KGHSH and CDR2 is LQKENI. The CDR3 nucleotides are TGTGCCAGCTCACCACGTATGACAGGGGGCGACTCACCCCTCCACTTT. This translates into CASSPRMTGGDSPLHF. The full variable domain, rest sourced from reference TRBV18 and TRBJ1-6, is NAGVMQNPRHLVRRRGQEARLRCSPMKGHSHVYWYRQLPEEGLKFMVYLQKENIIDESGMPKERFSAEFPKEGPSILRIQQVVRGDSAAYFCASSPRMTGGDSPLHFGNGTRLTVT.

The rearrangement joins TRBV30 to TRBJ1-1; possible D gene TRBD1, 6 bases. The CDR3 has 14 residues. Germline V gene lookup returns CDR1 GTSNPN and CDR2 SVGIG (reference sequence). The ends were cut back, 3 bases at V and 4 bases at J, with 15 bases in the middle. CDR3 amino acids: CAWSAWRGITEAFF. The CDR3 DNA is TGTGCCTGGAGCGCCTGGAGGGGGATCACTGAAGCTTTCTTT.

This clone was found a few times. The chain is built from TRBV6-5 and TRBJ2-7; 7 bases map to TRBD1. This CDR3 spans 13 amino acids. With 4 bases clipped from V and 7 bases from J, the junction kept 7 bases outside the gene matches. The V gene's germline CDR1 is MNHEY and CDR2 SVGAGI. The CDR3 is CASSSPDRWEQYF. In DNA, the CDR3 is TGTGCCAGCAGTTCTCCGGACAGGTGGGAGCAGTACTTC.

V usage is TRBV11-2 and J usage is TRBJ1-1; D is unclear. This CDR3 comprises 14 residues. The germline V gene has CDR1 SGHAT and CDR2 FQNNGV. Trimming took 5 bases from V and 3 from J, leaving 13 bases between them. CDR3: CASSQRHSYTEAFF. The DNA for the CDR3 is TGTGCCAGCAGCCAAAGGCACAGTTACACTGAAGCTTTCTTT.

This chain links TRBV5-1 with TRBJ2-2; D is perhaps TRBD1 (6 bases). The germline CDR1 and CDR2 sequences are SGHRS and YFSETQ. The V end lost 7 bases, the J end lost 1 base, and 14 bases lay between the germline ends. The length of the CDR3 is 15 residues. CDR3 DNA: TGCGCCAGCCGCCCCGGACAGCTGAACACCGGGGAGCTGTTTTTT. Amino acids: CASRPGQLNTGELFF.

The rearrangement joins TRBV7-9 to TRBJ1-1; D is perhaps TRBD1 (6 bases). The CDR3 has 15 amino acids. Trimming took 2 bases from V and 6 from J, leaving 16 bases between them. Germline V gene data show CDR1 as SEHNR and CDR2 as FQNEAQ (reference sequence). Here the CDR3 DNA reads TGTGCCAGCAGCTTAATGGGTATCGGGGGCCCTGAAGCTTTCTTT. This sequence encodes CASSLMGIGGPEAFF.

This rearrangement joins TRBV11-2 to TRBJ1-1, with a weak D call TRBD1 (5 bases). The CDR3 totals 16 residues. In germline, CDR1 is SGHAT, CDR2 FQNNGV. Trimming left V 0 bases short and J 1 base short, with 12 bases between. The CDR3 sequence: CASSLEVVGANTEAFF. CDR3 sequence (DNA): TGTGCCAGCAGCTTAGAAGTGGTAGGGGCGAACACTGAAGCTTTCTTT.

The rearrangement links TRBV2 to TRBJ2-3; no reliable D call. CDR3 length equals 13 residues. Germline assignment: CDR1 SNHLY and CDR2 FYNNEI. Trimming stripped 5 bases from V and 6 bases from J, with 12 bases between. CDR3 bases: TGTGCCAGCAGTCAGGACCGAGAGGATACGCAGTATTTT. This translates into CASSQDREDTQYF.

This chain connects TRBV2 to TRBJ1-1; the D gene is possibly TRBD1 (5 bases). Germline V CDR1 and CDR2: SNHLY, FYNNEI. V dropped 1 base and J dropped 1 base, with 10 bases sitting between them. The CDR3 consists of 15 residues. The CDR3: CASSEGDPPNTEAFF. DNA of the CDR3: TGTGCCAGCAGTGAAGGGGACCCGCCGAACACTGAAGCTTTCTTT.

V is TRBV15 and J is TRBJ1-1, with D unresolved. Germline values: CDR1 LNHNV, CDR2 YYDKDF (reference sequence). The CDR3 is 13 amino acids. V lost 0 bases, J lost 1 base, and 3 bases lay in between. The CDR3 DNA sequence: TGTGCCACCAGCAGAGATCGGAACACTGAAGCTTTCTTT. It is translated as CATSRDRNTEAFF.

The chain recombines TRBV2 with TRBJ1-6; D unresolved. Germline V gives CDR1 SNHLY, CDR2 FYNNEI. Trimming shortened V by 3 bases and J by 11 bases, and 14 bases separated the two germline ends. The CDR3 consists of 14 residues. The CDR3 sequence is CASSDGGSATPLHF. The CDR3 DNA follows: TGTGCCAGCAGTGATGGAGGTTCGGCAACACCCCTCCACTTT.

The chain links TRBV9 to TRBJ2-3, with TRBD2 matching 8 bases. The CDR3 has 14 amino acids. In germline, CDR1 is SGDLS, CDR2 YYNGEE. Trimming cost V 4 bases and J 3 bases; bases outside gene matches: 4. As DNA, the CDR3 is TGTGCCAGCAGCCCTGTAGCGGGGACAGATACGCAGTATTTT. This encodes CASSPVAGTDTQYF.

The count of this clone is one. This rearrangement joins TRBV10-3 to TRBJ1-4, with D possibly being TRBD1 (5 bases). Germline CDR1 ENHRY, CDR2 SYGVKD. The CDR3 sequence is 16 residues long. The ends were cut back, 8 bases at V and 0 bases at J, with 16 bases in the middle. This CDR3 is CAISVGDLATNEKLFF. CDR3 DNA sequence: TGTGCCATCTCAGTGGGGGACTTAGCAACTAATGAAAAACTGTTTTTT.

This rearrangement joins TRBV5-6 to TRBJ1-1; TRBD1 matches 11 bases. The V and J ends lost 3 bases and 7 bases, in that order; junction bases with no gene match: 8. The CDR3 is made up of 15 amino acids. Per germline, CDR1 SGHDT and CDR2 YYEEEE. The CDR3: CASSWNPGTGGEAFF. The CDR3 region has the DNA TGTGCCAGCAGCTGGAATCCCGGGACAGGGGGTGAAGCTTTCTTT.

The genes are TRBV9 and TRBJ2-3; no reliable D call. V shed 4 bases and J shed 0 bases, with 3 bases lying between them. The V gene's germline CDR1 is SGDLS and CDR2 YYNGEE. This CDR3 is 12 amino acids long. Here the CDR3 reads CASSRSTDTQYF. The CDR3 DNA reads TGTGCCAGCAGCCGTAGCACAGATACGCAGTATTTT.

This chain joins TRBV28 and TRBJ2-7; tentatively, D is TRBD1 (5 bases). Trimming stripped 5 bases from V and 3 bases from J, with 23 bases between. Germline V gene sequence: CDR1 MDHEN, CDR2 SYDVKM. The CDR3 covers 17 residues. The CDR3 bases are TGTGCCAGCAGTCCTCCCCGTCGACAGTCCCGTTTCTACGAGCAGTACTTC. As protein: CASSPPRRQSRFYEQYF.

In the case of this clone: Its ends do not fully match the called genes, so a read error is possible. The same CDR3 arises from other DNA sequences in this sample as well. The CDR3 reads CASSSAGNQPQHF. CDR3 nucleotide sequence: TGTGCTAGCAGCTCAGCAGGGAATCAGCCCCAGCATTTT. The rearrangement uses TRBV7-2 and TRBJ1-5, with D possibly matching TRBD1 (5 bases). CDR1 and CDR2 from the germline V gene are SGHTA and FQGNSA. This CDR3 comprises 13 residues.

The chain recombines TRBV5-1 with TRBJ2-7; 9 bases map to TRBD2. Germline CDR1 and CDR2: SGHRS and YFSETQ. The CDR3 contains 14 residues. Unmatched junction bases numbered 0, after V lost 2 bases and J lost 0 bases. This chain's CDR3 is CASSFSGSSYEQYF. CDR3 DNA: TGCGCCAGCAGCTTTAGCGGGAGCTCCTACGAGCAGTACTTC.

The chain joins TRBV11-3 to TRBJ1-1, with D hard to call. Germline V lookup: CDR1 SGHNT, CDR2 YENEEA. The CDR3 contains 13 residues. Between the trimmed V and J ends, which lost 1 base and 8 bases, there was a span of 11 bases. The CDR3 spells CASSLGGWGEAFF. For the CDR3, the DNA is TGTGCCAGCAGCTTAGGAGGTTGGGGAGAAGCTTTCTTT.

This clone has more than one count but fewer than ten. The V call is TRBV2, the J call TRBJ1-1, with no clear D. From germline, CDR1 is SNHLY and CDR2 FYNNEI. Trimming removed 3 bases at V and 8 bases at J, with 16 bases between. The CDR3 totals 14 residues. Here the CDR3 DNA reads TGTGCCAGCAGTGAGGCCCGTCTTTCCTCCGAAGCTTTCTTT. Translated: CASSEARLSSEAFF. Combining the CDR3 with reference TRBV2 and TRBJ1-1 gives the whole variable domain EPEVTQTPSHQVTQMGQEVILRCVPISNHLYFYWYRQILGQKVEFLVSFYNNEISEKSEIFDDQFSVERPDGSNFTLKIRSTKLEDSAMYFCASSEARLSSEAFFGQGTRLTVV.

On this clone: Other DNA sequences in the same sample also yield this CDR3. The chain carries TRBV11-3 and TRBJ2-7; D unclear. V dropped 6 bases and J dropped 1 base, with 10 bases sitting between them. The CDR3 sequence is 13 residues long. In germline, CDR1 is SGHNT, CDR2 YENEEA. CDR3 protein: CASSPGPSYEQYF. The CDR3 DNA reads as TGTGCCAGCAGTCCCGGGCCTTCCTACGAGCAGTACTTC.

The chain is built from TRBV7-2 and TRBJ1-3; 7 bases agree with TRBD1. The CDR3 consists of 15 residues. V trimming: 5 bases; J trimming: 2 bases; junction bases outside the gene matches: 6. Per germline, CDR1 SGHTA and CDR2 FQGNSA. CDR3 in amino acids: CASSPQGGTGNTIYF. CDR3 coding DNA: TGTGCCAGCAGCCCCCAGGGGGGGACTGGAAACACCATATATTTT.

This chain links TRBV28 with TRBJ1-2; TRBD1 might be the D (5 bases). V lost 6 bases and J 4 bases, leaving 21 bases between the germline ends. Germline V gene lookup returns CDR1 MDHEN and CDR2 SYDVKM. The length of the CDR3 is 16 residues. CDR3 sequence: CASRLTGLIRGYGYTF. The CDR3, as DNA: TGTGCCAGCAGGCTCACGGGACTCATTAGGGGCTATGGCTACACCTTC.

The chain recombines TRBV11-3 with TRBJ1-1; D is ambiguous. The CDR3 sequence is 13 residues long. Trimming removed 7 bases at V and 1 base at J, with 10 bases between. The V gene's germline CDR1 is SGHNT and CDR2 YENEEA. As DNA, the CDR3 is TGTGCCAGCATCAAGGAGGGGAACACTGAAGCTTTCTTT. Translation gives CASIKEGNTEAFF.

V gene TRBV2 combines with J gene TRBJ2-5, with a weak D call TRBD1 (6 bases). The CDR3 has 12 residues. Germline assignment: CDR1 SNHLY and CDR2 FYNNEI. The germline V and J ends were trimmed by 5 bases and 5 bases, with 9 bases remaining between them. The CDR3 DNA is TGTGCCAGCAGTCCAGGGGACGAGACCCAGTACTTC. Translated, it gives CASSPGDETQYF.

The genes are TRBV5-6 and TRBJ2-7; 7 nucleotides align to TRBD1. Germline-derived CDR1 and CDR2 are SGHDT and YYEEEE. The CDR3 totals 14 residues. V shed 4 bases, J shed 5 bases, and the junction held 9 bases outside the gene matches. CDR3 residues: CASSRGQEGHEQYF. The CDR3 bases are TGTGCCAGCAGCCGTGGACAGGAAGGCCACGAGCAGTACTTC.

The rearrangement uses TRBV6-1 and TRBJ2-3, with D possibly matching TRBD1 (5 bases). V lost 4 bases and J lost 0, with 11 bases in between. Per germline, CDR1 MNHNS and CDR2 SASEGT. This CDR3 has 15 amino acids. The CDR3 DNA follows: TGTGCCAGCAGTGCCCAGGGCTCCAGCACAGATACGCAGTATTTT. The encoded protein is CASSAQGSSTDTQYF.

The CDR3 coding sequence is TGTGCCAGCAGCAAGGATCTAGCGGGGGTGTTGGATGAGCAGTTCTTC. Encoded protein: CASSKDLAGVLDEQFF. The chain couples TRBV7-9 to TRBJ2-1; 10 bases align to TRBD2. The CDR3 spans 16 residues. Germline values: CDR1 SEHNR, CDR2 FQNEAQ (reference sequence). J was trimmed by 8 bases and V by 5 bases; bases with no gene match: 12.

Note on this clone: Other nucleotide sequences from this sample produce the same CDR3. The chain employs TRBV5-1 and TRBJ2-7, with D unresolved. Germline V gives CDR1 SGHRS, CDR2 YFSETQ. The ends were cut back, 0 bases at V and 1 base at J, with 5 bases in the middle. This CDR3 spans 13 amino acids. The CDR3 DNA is TGCGCCAGCAGCTTGGAACAATCCTACGAGCAGTACTTC. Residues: CASSLEQSYEQYF.